The source of this T cell receptor (beta chain) is a study of blood T cell repertoires in COVID-19. In the study overall: Samples taken during acute and convalescent COVID-19 were collected in the United States, Italy and Spain. The analysed material was cDNA or gDNA that came from T cells, B-cell-depleted T cells, or PBMCs.

Clones were read by immunoSEQ multiplex PCR, and TCRdb kept only the in-frame ones, dropping some. The sample has about 210,000 clones; about 85% are singletons. CDR1 is KGHSH, CDR2 LQKENI, per germline. The CDR3 consists of 15 residues. With 5 bases clipped from V and 5 bases from J, the junction kept 11 bases outside the gene matches. V is TRBV18 and J is TRBJ2-7; 8 bases match TRBD2. The material sequenced was peripheral blood. The TCR sequence derives from a man aged 40-55 years with acute or convalescent COVID-19. CDR3 sequence (DNA): TGTGCCAGCTCATCACGTAGCGGGACCCAGAACGAGCAGTACTTC. Translation gives CASSSRSGTQNEQYF.